The source of this T cell receptor beta chain is a study of blood T cells in healthy people across ages. Broader study findings: Naive T cell percentage showed a strong correlation with the diversity of TCR beta.

A second PCR, run for about 7 to 11 cycles, used a sample-barcoded 5' primer plus a J-beta primer mix. TCRdb reanalysed the 5' RACE reads using MiXCR and keeps one entry per CDR3 protein. This table holds around 800,000 distinct CDR3 sequences, about half found once. Only a few counts were recorded for this clonotype. Its antigen is still unknown. With 2 bases clipped from V and 5 bases from J, the junction kept 5 bases outside the gene matches. Looked up from germline, CDR1 is MDHEN and CDR2 is SYDVKM. CDR3 length: 14 amino acids. This sequence joins TRBV28 and TRBJ2-7; 8 bases align to TRBD2. The sample comprised blood. The receptor comes from an elderly man in good health. DNA for the CDR3: TGTGCCAGCAGTTTACCAGCGGGAGCGAACGAGCAGTACTTC. Its protein is CASSLPAGANEQYF.